A selection of T cell receptor beta chains follows, all from one sample in a study of cytomegalovirus exposure and HLA in healthy donors. TCRdb's copy holds only in-frame clones and misses some; the assay was immunoSEQ multiplex PCR. Counted here are about 150,000 clones, 85% occurring once; the ten biggest clones make up 2.3%. Sample: PBMCs. These receptors originate from a woman aged 18-35 years in good health and CMV-seronegative. Each CDR3 is given with its conserved first and last residue. Fields, in order: D gene, J gene, V gene, clone size, CDR3 DNA, CDR3 protein. D genes are given only for firm matches. A clone size is listed for some rows: how often the clone was seen (once, few, many), or a class if it is expanded.

TRBD2,TRBJ2-5,TRBV28,once,TGTGCCAGCAGAGGTGGGGCTAGCGGAGAGACCCAGTACTTC,CASRGGASGETQYF
-,TRBJ2-7,TRBV30,-,TGTGCCTGGAGTGTACTCCTCCGGCCCAAGGAGTACGAGCAGTACTTC,CAWSVLLRPKEYEQYF
TRBD1,TRBJ1-6,TRBV4-1,-,TGCGCCAGCAGCCAAATCCGGGGCAGGGGGAATCCCCTCCACTTT,CASSQIRGRGNPLHF
-,TRBJ2-4,TRBV6-1,-,TGTGCCAGCAGTGTTCGGCCGGGGATTATTCAGTACTTC,CASSVRPGIIQYF
TRBD2,TRBJ2-7,TRBV7-6,-,TGTGCCAGCAGCAAGCGGGGACTAGCGGGGGGGAGCTCCTACGAGCAGTACTTC,CASSKRGLAGGSSYEQYF
TRBD1,TRBJ2-5,TRBV19,-,TGTGCCAGTAGTATTGGAGGGACAGGGAGGGAGACCCAGTACTTC,CASSIGGTGRETQYF
TRBD2,TRBJ2-3,TRBV30,few,TGTGCCTGGAGTCTAGCGGCAGGGACAGATACGCAGTATTTT,CAWSLAAGTDTQYF
-,TRBJ1-4,TRBV7-3,once,TGTGCCAGCAGCTTAGGCGGAGGGTTGGGAAAACTGTTTTTT,CASSLGGGLGKLFF
TRBD2,TRBJ2-1,TRBV7-6,-,TGTGCCAGCAGCTTACTAGCGGGAGTTTTTAATGAGCAGTTCTTC,CASSLLAGVFNEQFF
TRBD1,TRBJ1-5,TRBV2,-,TGTGCCAGCAGTGGACAGGGGAGGAATCAGCCCCAGCATTTT,CASSGQGRNQPQHF
-,TRBJ1-2,TRBV27,-,TGTGCCAGCAGTTCTATTGAGAGATCCTATGGCTACACCTTC,CASSSIERSYGYTF
-,TRBJ2-5,TRBV2,-,TGTGCCAGCAGCGGACTTGCGGACAGTTGGAACCAAGAGACCCAGTACTTC,CASSGLADSWNQETQYF
-,TRBJ2-7,TRBV10-3,-,TGTGCCATCAGTGCGACACCAGGTCCCTACGAGCAGTACTTC,CAISATPGPYEQYF
TRBD2,TRBJ2-1,TRBV7-3,-,TGTGCCAGCAGCGCCAGCGGGAGGGAGTACAATGAGCAGTTCTTC,CASSASGREYNEQFF
-,TRBJ2-7,TRBV28,-,TGTGCCAGCACCCCCCGGGGCAGGGGGGACTACGAGCAGTACTTC,CASTPRGRGDYEQYF
TRBD1,TRBJ1-5,TRBV14,-,TGTGCCAGCAGCCAGGGAACAGGGGCCTATAGCAATCAGCCCCAGCATTTT,CASSQGTGAYSNQPQHF
TRBD1,TRBJ2-3,TRBV2,-,TGTGCCAGCAGTGACCCGGGACAGGGAGGTACGCAGTATTTT,CASSDPGQGGTQYF
TRBD2,TRBJ2-7,TRBV9,-,TGTGCCAGCAGCCCGGGACTAGCGGGAGCTCGAGAGCAGTACTTC,CASSPGLAGAREQYF
-,TRBJ1-2,TRBV9,-,TGTGCCAGCAGCCCTTCCCCCCCAGGGAGGGAGGGCTACACCTTC,CASSPSPPGREGYTF
-,TRBJ2-3,TRBV4-1,-,TGCGCCAGCAGCCTCCTTCCGGCTAGCCCAGATACGCAGTATTTT,CASSLLPASPDTQYF
TRBD2,TRBJ2-3,TRBV2,few,TGTGCCAGCAGTCGTTGGGGTACCAGCGGGAGCCTCTCCGGTACAGATACGCAGTATTTT,CASSRWGTSGSLSGTDTQYF
-,TRBJ2-5,TRBV11-2,-,TGTGCCAGCAGCTCCCTCGCAGGAGGGGAAGAGACCCAGTACTTC,CASSSLAGGEETQYF
TRBD1,TRBJ2-4,TRBV27,-,TGTGCCAGCAGTTCGCGGGACAGGGGATTCATTCAGTACTTC,CASSSRDRGFIQYF
-,TRBJ1-2,TRBV5-1,-,TGCGCCAGCAGCTCGCCAGGGAATGGGGAATATGGCTACACCTTC,CASSSPGNGEYGYTF
TRBD2,TRBJ2-7,TRBV4-1,once,TGCGCCAGCAGCCAATGGACTAGCGGGACCTACGAGCAGTACTTC,CASSQWTSGTYEQYF
TRBD2,TRBJ2-5,TRBV4-1,-,TGCGCCAGCAGCCAAGACGCGGGGGGGCCGTCGAAGACCCAGTACTTC,CASSQDAGGPSKTQYF
-,TRBJ2-3,TRBV7-9,-,TGTGCCAGCAGCCCAACGGCAGGGGGGCTGAGCACAGATACGCAGTATTTT,CASSPTAGGLSTDTQYF
-,TRBJ2-1,TRBV11-3,once,TGTGCCAGCAGCTCAGGAGGCAATGAGCAGTTCTTC,CASSSGGNEQFF
-,TRBJ2-7,TRBV7-9,-,TGTGCCAGCAGCTTATTCCCAGGACGCGTTGGGAGGCACTACGAGCAGTACTTC,CASSLFPGRVGRHYEQYF
TRBD1,TRBJ1-6,TRBV30,-,TGTGCCTGGAGTGTTAGGGACAGGAATAATTCACCCCTCCACTTT,CAWSVRDRNNSPLHF
-,TRBJ2-7,TRBV18,once,TGTGCCAGCTCACCAGTGCCAGGGCCATACGAGCAGTACTTC,CASSPVPGPYEQYF
-,TRBJ2-5,TRBV6-1,-,TGTGCCAGCAGTGAAGGGTTAGCGAGATACTCAGCCCAAGAGACCCAGTACTTC,CASSEGLARYSAQETQYF
-,TRBJ2-3,TRBV27,-,TGTGCCAGCAGTTTAGGCTTTGGAGATACGCAGTATTTT,CASSLGFGDTQYF
-,TRBJ1-2,TRBV15,-,TGTGCCACCGAGGGAGGGGGGGGTAAATCTAACTATGGCTACACCTTC,CATEGGGGKSNYGYTF
-,TRBJ1-5,TRBV28,-,TGTGCCAGCAGCTGGACACCCGAAAATCAGCCCCAGCATTTT,CASSWTPENQPQHF